The 8 T cell receptor beta chains listed next were all sequenced from one sample in a study of early T cells in non-severe SARS-CoV-2 infection. TCRdb redid the calling of the 5' RACE reads with MiXCR, one entry per CDR3 protein. In the table there are 55,000 to 65,000 distinct CDR3 sequences, more than 10% of which are singletons. Sequencing input: whole blood. The receptors come from an adult who was a healthcare worker with PCR-confirmed SARS-CoV-2 infection or an uninfected control (not recorded which).

This clonotype was recorded many times. This chain links TRBV10-3 with TRBJ2-6; D is unclear. The ends were cut back, 4 bases at V and 4 bases at J, with 11 bases in the middle. Looked up from germline, CDR1 is ENHRY and CDR2 is SYGVKD. The CDR3 has 15 residues. The DNA for the CDR3 is TGTGCCATCAGTGGCGACCTAGTCGGGGCCAACGTCCTGACTTTC. Encoded protein: CAISGDLVGANVLTF.

This clonotype was counted ten times or more. The chain joins TRBV12-3 or TRBV12-4 to TRBJ2-7; weak D call: TRBD2 (6 bases). There are 12 residues in the CDR3. Between the trimmed V and J ends, which lost 5 bases and 7 bases, there was a span of 12 bases. The CDR3 bases are TGTGCCAGCAGTCGACTAGTGGGTGAGCAGTACTTC. Its protein product is CASSRLVGEQYF.

The sample holds many counts of this clonotype. The DNA for the CDR3 is TGCAGCGGGAGGGGGAGGAACACTGAAGCTTTCTTT. Translated: CSGRGRNTEAFF. J is TRBJ1-1 and V is TRBV29-1; perhaps TRBD1 as D (6 bases). The V gene lost 7 bases and the J gene lost 1 base, with 10 bases spanning the gap. In germline, CDR1 is SQVTM, CDR2 ANQGSEA. This CDR3 has 12 amino acids.

This clonotype appeared a few times. V and J are TRBV6-5 and TRBJ1-1; 9 nucleotides agree with TRBD1. This CDR3 spans 13 amino acids. V trimming: 6 bases; J trimming: 10 bases; junction bases outside the gene matches: 9. Per germline, CDR1 MNHEY and CDR2 SVGAGI. The CDR3 DNA reads TGTGCCAGCAGGGGACAGGGCACGCTTGGAGCTTTCTTT. Translating gives CASRGQGTLGAFF.

This clonotype was picked up many times. One end of the junction does not line up with germline, which may come from a read error. This chain links TRBV2 with TRBJ2-7, with 9 bases aligning to TRBD1. Germline lookup yields CDR1 SNHLY and CDR2 FYNNEI. The length of the CDR3 is 16 residues. The CDR3 region has the DNA TGTGCCATTAGAGCGAGGAGGGGACAGGGAGCCTACGGGCAGTACTTC. Translating gives CAIRARRGQGAYGQYF.

At least ten counts were recorded for this clonotype. V usage is TRBV6-4 and J usage is TRBJ1-6; no clear D gene. Germline CDR1 reads MRHNA; CDR2 reads SNTAGT. This CDR3 spans 14 amino acids. V was cut by 10 bases and J by 7 bases, with 17 bases left in between. Here the CDR3 reads CANQCSVINSPLHF. CDR3 coding DNA: TGTGCCAACCAGTGTTCAGTGATAAATTCACCCCTCCACTTT.

This clonotype was found a few times. This chain connects TRBV19 to TRBJ2-1; 10 positions match TRBD2. Germline V gene data show CDR1 as LNHDA and CDR2 as SQIVND (reference sequence). The V gene end was trimmed by 6 bases and the J gene end by 8 bases; junction bases not matched to a gene: 7. The CDR3 totals 14 residues. The CDR3 reads CASSNIAGGDEQFF. In nucleotides, the CDR3 is TGTGCCAGTAGCAATATAGCGGGGGGCGATGAGCAGTTCTTC. The full variable domain, with the rest looked up from reference TRBV19 and TRBJ2-1, is DGGITQSPKYLFRKEGQNVTLSCEQNLNHDAMYWYRQDPGQGLRLIYYSQIVNDFQKGDIAEGYSVSREKKESFPLTVTSAQKNPTAFYLCASSNIAGGDEQFFGPGTRLTVL.

This clonotype was seen ten or more times. This sequence joins TRBV20-1 and TRBJ2-1; 7 bases fit TRBD1. CDR3 length equals 16 residues. Germline assignment: CDR1 DFQATT and CDR2 SNEGSKA (reference sequence). Trimming at V came to 1 base and at J to 9 bases, leaving 15 bases not matched to a gene. The CDR3 is CSARGMTQDRAGEQFF. For the CDR3, the DNA is TGCAGTGCTAGAGGGATGACACAAGACAGGGCGGGTGAGCAGTTCTTC.